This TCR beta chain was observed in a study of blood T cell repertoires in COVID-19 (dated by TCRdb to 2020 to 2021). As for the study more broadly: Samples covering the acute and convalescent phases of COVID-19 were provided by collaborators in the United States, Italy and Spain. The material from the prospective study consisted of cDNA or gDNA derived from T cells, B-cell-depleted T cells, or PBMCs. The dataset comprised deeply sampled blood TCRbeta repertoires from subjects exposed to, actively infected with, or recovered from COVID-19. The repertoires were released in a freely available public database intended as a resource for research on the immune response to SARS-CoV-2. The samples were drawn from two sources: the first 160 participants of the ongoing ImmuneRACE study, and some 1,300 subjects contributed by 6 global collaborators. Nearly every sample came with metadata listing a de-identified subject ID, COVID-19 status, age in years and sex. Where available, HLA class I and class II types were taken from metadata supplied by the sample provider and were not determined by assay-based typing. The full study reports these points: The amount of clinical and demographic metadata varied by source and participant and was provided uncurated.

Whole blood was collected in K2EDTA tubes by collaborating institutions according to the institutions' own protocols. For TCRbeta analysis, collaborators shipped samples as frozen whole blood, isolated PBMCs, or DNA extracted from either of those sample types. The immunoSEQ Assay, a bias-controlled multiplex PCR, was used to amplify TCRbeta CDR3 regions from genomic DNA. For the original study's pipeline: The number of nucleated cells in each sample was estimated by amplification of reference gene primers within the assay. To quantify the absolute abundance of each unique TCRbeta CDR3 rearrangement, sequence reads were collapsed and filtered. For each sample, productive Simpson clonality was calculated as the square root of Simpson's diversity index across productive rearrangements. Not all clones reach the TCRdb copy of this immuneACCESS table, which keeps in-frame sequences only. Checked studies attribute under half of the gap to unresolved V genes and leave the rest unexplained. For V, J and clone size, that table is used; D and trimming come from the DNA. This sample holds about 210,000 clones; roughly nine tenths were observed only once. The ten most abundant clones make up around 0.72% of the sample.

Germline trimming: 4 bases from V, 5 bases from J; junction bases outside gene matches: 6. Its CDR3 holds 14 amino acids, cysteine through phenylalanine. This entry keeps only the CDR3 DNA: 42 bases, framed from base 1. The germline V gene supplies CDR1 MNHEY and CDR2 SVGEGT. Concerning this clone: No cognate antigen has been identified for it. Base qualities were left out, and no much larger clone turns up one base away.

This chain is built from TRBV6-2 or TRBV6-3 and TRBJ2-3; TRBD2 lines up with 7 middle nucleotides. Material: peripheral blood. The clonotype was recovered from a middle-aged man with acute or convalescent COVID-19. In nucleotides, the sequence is TGTGCCAGCAGTTTTAGTTGGGGGGGAGATACGCAGTATTTT. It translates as CASSFSWGGDTQYF.